Each of the 16 T cell receptor beta chains below was sequenced from the same sample in a study of shared clonotypes between healthy human individuals. The table came from immunoSEQ multiplex PCR; TCRdb's copy has only in-frame clones and leaves some out. The sample records a few million clones, roughly 93% being singletons. The sample comprised naive CD4+ T cells from PBMCs. Documented subset: CD45RA+ positively selected. The receptors were sampled from a man aged 18 to 30 in good health. Some clones in this sample may be carry-over from other donors' samples.

J is TRBJ2-2 and V is TRBV5-4, with TRBD1 matching over 10 bases. This CDR3 comprises 16 residues. Unmatched junction bases numbered 8, after V lost 7 bases and J lost 2 bases. Germline V CDR1 and CDR2: SGHNT, YYREEE (reference sequence). CDR3 bases: TGTGCCAGCGGGGGACAGGGGACAGACAACACCGGGGAGCTGTTTTTT. Protein: CASGGQGTDNTGELFF.

The genes are TRBV18 and TRBJ1-2; possibly TRBD1 for D (5 bases). V lost 3 bases to trimming and J lost 8 bases, with 16 bases between them. The germline V gene encodes CDR1 KGHSH and CDR2 LQKENI. This CDR3 is 14 amino acids long. The CDR3 nucleotides read TGTGCCAGCTCACCGGGAGGGGTAACTGCCGGCTACACCTTC. Its translation: CASSPGGVTAGYTF.

This clone was counted a single time. The J gene is TRBJ2-5, the V gene TRBV5-6; 7 bases agree with TRBD2. In germline, CDR1 is SGHDT, CDR2 YYEEEE. This CDR3 has 16 residues. V lost 2 bases to trimming and J lost 3 bases; unmatched junction nucleotides: 10. This CDR3 is CASSLGGGDKKETQYF. The DNA of the CDR3 is TGTGCCAGCAGCTTAGGCGGGGGAGACAAGAAAGAGACCCAGTACTTC.

This clone was recorded once. This chain uses TRBV7-3 with TRBJ2-3, with D tentatively TRBD2 (6 bases). The CDR3 spans 15 residues. Trimming removed 5 bases from V and 3 bases from J, with 15 bases in between. Germline V gene sequence: CDR1 SGHTA, CDR2 FQGTGA. The CDR3 sequence: CASSLRESFTDTQYF. The CDR3 nucleotides are TGTGCCAGCAGCCTTCGGGAGTCTTTTACAGATACGCAGTATTTT. The whole variable domain, filled in from reference TRBV7-3 and TRBJ2-3, reads GAGVSQTPSNKVTEKGKYVELRCDPISGHTALYWYRQSLGQGPEFLIYFQGTGAADDSGLPNDRFFAVRPEGSVSTLKIQRTERGDSAVYLCASSLRESFTDTQYFGPGTRLTVL.

The rearrangement links TRBV5-1 to TRBJ2-1, with a possible D match to TRBD1 (5 bases). This CDR3 has 16 residues. Germline CDR1 reads SGHRS; CDR2 reads YFSETQ. The ends were cut back, 0 bases at V and 1 base at J, with 11 bases in the middle. In DNA, the CDR3 is TGCGCCAGCAGCTTGGCCGACAGTCTGTCCTACAATGAGCAGTTCTTC. Its translation: CASSLADSLSYNEQFF.

The rearrangement uses TRBV30 and TRBJ1-6; D not resolved. Germline-derived CDR1 and CDR2 are GTSNPN and SVGIG (reference sequence). The CDR3 contains 15 residues. V dropped 3 bases and J dropped 7 bases, with 16 bases sitting between them. CDR3 in amino acids: CAWRAREGGNSPLHF. The CDR3, as DNA: TGTGCCTGGAGGGCCCGGGAGGGAGGCAATTCACCCCTCCACTTT.

CDR3: CASSPLAGMYNEQFF. The DNA of the CDR3 is TGTGCCAGCAGCCCTCTAGCGGGGATGTACAATGAGCAGTTCTTC. The chain joins TRBV9 to TRBJ2-1; 9 bases align to TRBD2. The germline gives CDR1 SGDLS, CDR2 YYNGEE. J gave up 4 bases and V 4 bases, and 6 bases lay outside the gene matches. The CDR3 is 15 residues long.

The chain uses TRBV6-4 and TRBJ2-1; D remains unclear. With 6 bases removed from V and 9 bases from J, the gap between germline ends came to 12 bases. Germline CDR1 MRHNA, CDR2 SNTAGT. This CDR3 contains 12 residues. Written as DNA, the CDR3 is TGTGCCAGCAGCCCCCAAGGAGCTGAGCAGTTCTTC. This codes for CASSPQGAEQFF.

The J gene is TRBJ2-1, the V gene TRBV27; 10 positions match TRBD2. Trimming took 6 bases from V and 0 from J; bases not matched to a gene: 11. The CDR3 spans 18 residues. Germline-derived CDR1 and CDR2 are MNHEY and SMNVEV (reference sequence). CDR3 region: CASSSRRSGRGSYNEQFF. The CDR3 nucleotides are TGTGCCAGCAGCTCCAGACGAAGCGGGAGGGGCTCCTACAATGAGCAGTTCTTC.

V usage is TRBV5-1 and J usage is TRBJ2-3, with D possibly being TRBD1 (5 bases). Looked up from germline, CDR1 is SGHRS and CDR2 is YFSETQ. The V gene lost 0 bases and the J gene lost 11 bases, with 10 bases spanning the gap. The CDR3 covers 12 residues. The CDR3 DNA follows: TGCGCCAGCAGCTTGGAAGTAGGACAGCAGTATTTT. Residues: CASSLEVGQQYF.

V gene TRBV5-1 combines with J gene TRBJ2-3; D ambiguous. From germline, CDR1 is SGHRS and CDR2 YFSETQ. There are 16 residues in the CDR3. V was pared by 0 bases and J by 3 bases, with 14 bases between. The CDR3 sequence is CASSLGMARLTDTQYF. The CDR3 DNA sequence: TGCGCCAGCAGCTTGGGCATGGCCCGACTGACAGATACGCAGTATTTT.

The chain links TRBV6-1 to TRBJ1-1, with 9 bases that match TRBD1. Per germline, CDR1 MNHNS and CDR2 SASEGT. The junction had 3 bases not matched to a gene; V was cut back by 6 bases and J by 4 bases. The CDR3 covers 13 residues. This CDR3 is CASRQGAGTEAFF. CDR3 DNA sequence: TGTGCCAGCAGACAGGGGGCGGGCACTGAAGCTTTCTTT.

The J gene is TRBJ2-7, the V gene TRBV6-5, with no clear D. The germline V gene encodes CDR1 MNHEY and CDR2 SVGAGI. V dropped 0 bases and J dropped 3 bases, with 9 bases sitting between them. This CDR3 has 14 amino acids. CDR3 sequence reads: CASSYSIGNYEQYF. In DNA, the CDR3 is TGTGCCAGCAGTTACTCGATAGGAAACTACGAGCAGTACTTC.

The chain joins TRBV6-1 to TRBJ2-5, with D possibly being TRBD1 (5 bases). Germline CDR1 reads MNHNS; CDR2 reads SASEGT. Trimming shortened V by 6 bases and J by 2 bases, and 16 bases separated the two germline ends. There are 15 residues in the CDR3. Here the CDR3 DNA reads TGTGCCAGCAGCCAGGGAAGGGCCCTACAAGAGACCCAGTACTTC. Its translation is CASSQGRALQETQYF.

CDR3 DNA sequence: TGTGCCAGCAGTTTCAACTTCGGTGAGCAGTTCTTC. It encodes CASSFNFGEQFF. The V gene is TRBV27, the J gene TRBJ2-1, with D hard to call. Trimming removed 3 bases at V and 9 bases at J, with 9 bases between. The CDR3 spans 12 residues. CDR1 is MNHEY, CDR2 SMNVEV, per germline (reference sequence).

The J gene is TRBJ1-5, the V gene TRBV29-1; 10 bases fit TRBD1. Per germline, CDR1 SQVTM and CDR2 ANQGSEA. The ends lost 5 bases at V and 2 bases at J; junction bases unmatched: 6. CDR3 length: 15 amino acids. The DNA for the CDR3 is TGCAGCGTTCGGACAGGGGGAGGGGGCAATCAGCCCCAGCATTTT. Translation: CSVRTGGGGNQPQHF.